These 18 T cell receptor beta chains came from one sample sequenced in a study of shared clonotypes between healthy human individuals. Sequencing used immunoSEQ multiplex PCR; TCRdb keeps in-frame clones, though not all of them. The table shows about 680,000 clones, with around 78% occurring only once. Specimen: memory CD4+ T cells sorted from blood. Indicated subset: CD45RA-negative fraction. These receptors were obtained from a woman aged 25 to 39 in good health.

The genes are TRBV30 and TRBJ1-1; D is ambiguous. The CDR3 totals 15 residues. V lost 2 bases, J lost 1 base, and 14 bases lay in between. Per the germline V gene, CDR1 is GTSNPN and CDR2 is SVGIG (reference sequence). The CDR3 is CAWSPLLRGNTEAFF. The CDR3 nucleotides are TGTGCCTGGAGTCCCCTCCTAAGAGGGAACACTGAAGCTTTCTTT.

CDR3 in amino acids: CASSLVGQQLTTYEQYF. CDR3 DNA: TGTGCCAGCAGCTTGGTAGGACAGCAGTTGACCACCTACGAGCAGTACTTC. The rearrangement joins TRBV5-5 to TRBJ2-7, with D maybe TRBD1 (6 bases). The V end lost 0 bases, the J end lost 2 bases, and 18 bases lay between the germline ends. CDR1 is SGHKS and CDR2 is YYEKEE in the germline V gene (reference sequence). The CDR3 has 17 residues.

The J gene is TRBJ1-2, the V gene TRBV7-2; D is undetermined. Germline V gene sequence: CDR1 SGHTA, CDR2 FQGNSA. CDR3 size: 14 residues. Trimming took 1 base from V and 0 from J, leaving 6 bases between them. The CDR3 nucleotides read TGTGCCAGCAGCTTAGGAAGGGCTAACTATGGCTACACCTTC. It specifies CASSLGRANYGYTF.

The chain recombines TRBV2 with TRBJ1-5, with TRBD1 as a possible D gene (5 bases). The CDR3 length is 14 residues. In germline, CDR1 is SNHLY, CDR2 FYNNEI. The V and J ends lost 4 bases and 5 bases respectively, with 12 bases between them. The chain's CDR3 is CASSVTTADQPQHF. In DNA form, the CDR3 reads TGTGCCAGCAGTGTTACGACAGCAGATCAGCCCCAGCATTTT.

The chain uses TRBV6-5 and TRBJ1-5; no clear D. CDR1 is MNHEY, CDR2 SVGAGI, per germline. The CDR3 covers 14 residues. V lost 6 bases and J 3 bases, leaving 12 bases between the germline ends. In DNA, the CDR3 is TGTGCCAGCAGACACTACAGTTACAATCAGCCCCAGCATTTT. Protein product: CASRHYSYNQPQHF.

The chain recombines TRBV7-7 with TRBJ2-1; the match to TRBD2 covers 14 bases. The CDR3 contains 16 residues. J was trimmed by 8 bases and V by 0 bases; bases with no gene match: 3. CDR1 and CDR2 from the germline V gene are SSHAT and FNYEAQ (reference sequence). The CDR3 sequence is CASSLAGLAGADEQFF. The CDR3 DNA reads TGTGCCAGCAGCTTAGCGGGACTAGCGGGAGCAGATGAGCAGTTCTTC.

This rearrangement joins TRBV27 to TRBJ2-3; 13 bases align to TRBD2. V shed 5 bases, J shed 2 bases, and the junction held 7 bases outside the gene matches. Germline CDR1 reads MNHEY; CDR2 reads SMNVEV (reference sequence). The CDR3 covers 17 residues. DNA of the CDR3: TGTGCCAGCAGTCCTGGGACTAGCGGGGACTACACAGATACGCAGTATTTT. It specifies CASSPGTSGDYTDTQYF.

This clone was detected only once. With a far larger clone one base away, a read error is the likely cause. The chain combines TRBV19 with TRBJ1-3, with 8 bases aligning to TRBD1. The germline gives CDR1 LNHDA, CDR2 SQIVND (reference sequence). The CDR3 has 15 residues. The V gene end was trimmed by 5 bases and the J gene end by 12 bases; junction bases not matched to a gene: 15. The CDR3 sequence is CASSAGTGQGGIIYF. The CDR3 nucleotides are TGTGCCAGTAGTGCCGGGACAGGCCAAGGCGGCATCATATATTTT.

For this clone: Just one base apart from a much larger clone, this may be a read error. This same CDR3 is encoded by further DNA sequences in the sample. This chain links TRBV5-1 with TRBJ2-1; 7 bases are a match to TRBD2. The CDR3 sequence is 15 residues long. Per the germline V gene, CDR1 is SGHRS and CDR2 is YFSETQ. The ends lost 4 bases at V and 0 bases at J; junction bases unmatched: 4. This CDR3 reads CASSAASGSYNEQFF. The CDR3 DNA is TGCGCCAGCAGCGCCGCTAGCGGCTCCTACAATGAGCAGTTCTTC.

The V call is TRBV29-1, the J call TRBJ1-1, with a tentative D call TRBD1 (5 bases). Germline assignment: CDR1 SQVTM and CDR2 ANQGSEA. V was cut by 5 bases and J by 3 bases, with 13 bases left in between. This CDR3 is 13 amino acids long. CDR3 nucleotides: TGCAGCGTTAGTTCTCAGGGCTACACTGAAGCTTTCTTT. This sequence encodes CSVSSQGYTEAFF. The complete variable domain, with remaining parts taken from reference TRBV29-1 and TRBJ1-1, reads SAVISQKPSRDICQRGTSLTIQCQVDSQVTMMFWYRQQPGQSLTLIATANQGSEATYESGFVIDKFPISRPNLTFSTLTVSNMSPEDSSIYLCSVSSQGYTEAFFGQGTRLTVV.

This chain links TRBV28 with TRBJ2-5; 11 bases agree with TRBD1. This CDR3 region has 18 residues. The germline CDR1 and CDR2 sequences are MDHEN and SYDVKM. J was trimmed by 0 bases and V by 5 bases; bases with no gene match: 11. The CDR3: CASSGQGALIGYQETQYF. CDR3 coding DNA: TGTGCCAGCAGTGGACAGGGGGCACTTATAGGGTACCAAGAGACCCAGTACTTC.

This chain links TRBV6-5 with TRBJ1-1; D unclear. Germline V gene data show CDR1 as MNHEY and CDR2 as SVGAGI. The V end was cut by 5 bases, the J end by 2 bases, with 15 bases between. CDR3 size: 15 residues. CDR3 sequence: CASSLTVGKNTEAFF. The CDR3 nucleotides read TGTGCCAGCAGTCTTACTGTAGGCAAAAACACTGAAGCTTTCTTT.

This clone has at least ten counts. For the CDR3, the DNA is TGTGCCAGCAGCCCCGTCGGGACGGCCTCGAACATTCAGTACTTC. Residues: CASSPVGTASNIQYF. The rearrangement links TRBV11-2 to TRBJ2-4; the D gene could be TRBD1 or TRBD2 (5 bases each). Germline lookup yields CDR1 SGHAT and CDR2 FQNNGV. The length of the CDR3 is 15 residues. V was shortened by 5 bases and J by 7 bases, with 18 bases between the two germline ends.

About this clone itself: A single base separates this from a much larger clone, so it may be a read error. Other DNA sequences within the sample encode an identical CDR3. The chain combines TRBV4-1 with TRBJ1-5, with D unclear. The CDR3 is 14 amino acids. Per the germline V gene, CDR1 is MGHRA and CDR2 is YSYEKL. Trimming removed 0 bases from V and 1 base from J, with 4 bases in between. The CDR3 protein is CASSQEQSNQPQHF. Here the CDR3 DNA reads TGCGCCAGCAGCCAAGAACAGAGCAATCAGCCCCAGCATTTT.

This clone was counted only a few times. The same CDR3 arises from other DNA sequences in this sample as well. The chain has TRBV27 and TRBJ2-5; 11 bases map to TRBD1. The germline V gene encodes CDR1 MNHEY and CDR2 SMNVEV (reference sequence). J gave up 5 bases and V 6 bases, and 2 bases lay outside the gene matches. This CDR3 comprises 13 residues. CDR3 amino acids: CASRRTGGETQYF. In nucleotides, the CDR3 is TGTGCCAGCAGGAGGACAGGGGGCGAGACCCAGTACTTC.

This chain connects TRBV19 to TRBJ1-2; 7 bases match TRBD1. Germline-derived CDR1 and CDR2 are LNHDA and SQIVND (reference sequence). The V and J ends lost 8 bases and 6 bases, in that order; junction bases with no gene match: 15. The CDR3 is 15 amino acids. CDR3 residues: CASSTPGQRTNGYTF. The CDR3 bases are TGTGCCAGTTCTACTCCGGGACAGCGGACTAATGGCTACACCTTC.

The chain's CDR3 is CASSPLVNRGETQYF. CDR3 in DNA: TGTGCCAGCTCACCACTTGTTAACCGCGGGGAGACCCAGTACTTC. The chain joins TRBV18 to TRBJ2-5, with D possibly being TRBD2 (5 bases). The CDR3 runs to 15 residues. Between the trimmed V and J ends, which lost 1 base and 5 bases, there was a span of 14 bases. The V gene's germline CDR1 is KGHSH and CDR2 LQKENI.

The chain has TRBV29-1 and TRBJ1-1; perhaps TRBD1 as D (5 bases). The ends were cut back, 7 bases at V and 3 bases at J, with 12 bases in the middle. The CDR3 consists of 12 residues. Per the germline V gene, CDR1 is SQVTM and CDR2 is ANQGSEA. The DNA of the CDR3 is TGCAGCGGCGGGTCGGGGGACACTGAAGCTTTCTTT. Its translation: CSGGSGDTEAFF.